Below, 2 T cell receptor beta chains from the same sample are listed, as sequenced in a study of CD8+ T cells in alopecia areata. RNA was isolated and reverse transcribed to cDNA, the sequencing template. Measured with immunoSEQ multiplex PCR; TCRdb has only the in-frame clones, and not every one. This sample has about 110,000 clones, each found more than once. Sequenced sample: lesional skin. Every receptor here comes from a C3H/HeJ mouse with alopecia areata. For this strain, the MHC haplotype corresponds to H2-k.

As concerns this clone: Any gene name here is a mouse gene name. The read ends 4 residues early relative to the CDR3; the germline J gene fills the gap. The chain carries TRBV17 and TRBJ1-2, with D tentatively TRBD1 (6 bases). Germline values: CDR1 MNHDT, CDR2 YYDKIL. CDR3 length equals 13 residues. CDR3: CASSRDLRGDYTF. CDR3 DNA (partial): TGTGCTAGCAGTAGAGATCTCAGGGGC.

This clone was counted many times. The genes are named according to mouse. The observed sequence ends 4 residues before the CDR3 terminus, with the missing tail filled in from the germline J gene. The rearrangement joins TRBV13-3 to TRBJ2-4; the D gene is possibly TRBD2 (7 bases). Per the germline V gene, CDR1 is NNHDY and CDR2 is SYVADS. CDR3 length: 16 residues. Deletions cut 0 bases from V and 2 bases from J, with 13 bases between. The CDR3 loop reads CASSDAGGRHQNTLYF. The sequenced CDR3 bases are TGTGCCAGCAGTGATGCCGGGGGGCGCCATCAAAAC. The full variable domain, completed using reference TRBV13-3 and TRBJ2-4, is EAAVTQSPRSKVAVTGGKVTLSCHQTNNHDYMYWYRQDTGHGLRLIHYSYVADSTEKGDIPDGYKASRPSQENFSLILELASLSQTAVYFCASSDAGGRHQNTLYFGAGTRLSVL.